The next 13 T cell receptor beta chains were all read from a single sample in a study of CD8+ T cells in alopecia areata. Specified treatment: oral pan-JAK inhibitor, 5-10 mg twice daily. Following extraction, RNA underwent reverse transcription to cDNA, which served as the sequencing template. Assay: immunoSEQ multiplex PCR; the TCRdb copy retains only in-frame clones and omits some. The sample lists 80,000 or so clones; 60% to 70% were seen once. Sample: CD8+ T cells sorted from blood, taken at week 24, from a patient treated with tofacitinib. The receptors originated from a human donor with alopecia areata.

The rearrangement joins TRBV27 to TRBJ2-7; the match to TRBD1 covers 8 bases. CDR3 length: 16 residues. V was pared by 6 bases and J by 0 bases, with 10 bases of the junction left unmatched. The germline V gene encodes CDR1 MNHEY and CDR2 SMNVEV (reference sequence). The CDR3 is CASSRQGPRSSYEQYF. Here the CDR3 DNA reads TGTGCCAGCAGCCGACAGGGGCCGCGAAGCTCCTACGAGCAGTACTTC.

The chain combines TRBV2 with TRBJ1-1, with D unclear. In germline, CDR1 is SNHLY, CDR2 FYNNEI. The CDR3 has 13 amino acids. V shed 2 bases and J shed 0 bases, with 4 bases lying between them. In DNA form, the CDR3 reads TGTGCCAGCAGTGAAAGCATGAACACTGAAGCTTTCTTT. Its protein is CASSESMNTEAFF.

This clone was picked up a small number of times. The chain carries TRBV7-9 and TRBJ2-1; 8 bases fit TRBD2. V lost 3 bases, J lost 6 bases, and 7 bases stayed unmatched. Germline-derived CDR1 and CDR2 are SEHNR and FQNEAQ (reference sequence). This CDR3 region has 15 residues. The CDR3 is CASSFTGTRGNEQFF. Here the CDR3 DNA reads TGTGCCAGCAGCTTCACCGGGACTAGGGGCAATGAGCAGTTCTTC.

The chain has TRBV30 and TRBJ2-1; TRBD2 agrees at 12 bases. CDR3 length equals 13 residues. V gave up 2 bases and J gave up 8 bases; unmatched junction bases: 1. From germline, CDR1 is GTSNPN and CDR2 SVGIG (reference sequence). The CDR3 nucleotides read TGTGCCTGGAGTCGACTAGCGGGAGATGAGCAGTTCTTC. This translates into CAWSRLAGDEQFF.

The sample holds a few counts of this clone. V gene TRBV6-1 combines with J gene TRBJ2-3; D is perhaps TRBD1 or TRBD2 (5 bases each). The CDR3 has 16 residues. The germline CDR1 and CDR2 sequences are MNHNS and SASEGT. Trimming removed 0 bases at V and 2 bases at J, with 12 bases between. The CDR3 region is CASSEASEGPTDTQYF. CDR3 coding DNA: TGTGCCAGCAGTGAAGCGTCTGAGGGGCCCACAGATACGCAGTATTTT.

This chain joins TRBV25-1 and TRBJ1-2; D gene uncertain. The V gene lost 2 bases and the J gene lost 1 base, with 8 bases spanning the gap. CDR1 and CDR2 (germline): MGHDK, SYGVNS. The CDR3 consists of 14 residues. CDR3 sequence reads: CASSEVSLNYGYTF. CDR3 nucleotide sequence: TGTGCCAGCAGTGAAGTGTCCCTTAACTATGGCTACACCTTC.

This rearrangement joins TRBV6-5 to TRBJ1-1; 10 nucleotides match TRBD1. The germline gives CDR1 MNHEY, CDR2 SVGAGI. With 2 bases clipped from V and 3 bases from J, the junction kept 0 bases outside the gene matches. This CDR3 is built from 14 residues. The CDR3 loop is CASSYGTGDTEAFF. The DNA for the CDR3 is TGTGCCAGCAGTTACGGGACAGGGGACACTGAAGCTTTCTTT.

This chain links TRBV7-7 with TRBJ2-6, with no clear D. The CDR3 totals 17 residues. CDR1 SSHAT and CDR2 FNYEAQ come from the germline V gene (reference sequence). V was shortened by 1 base and J by 0 bases, with 10 bases between the two germline ends. The chain's CDR3 is CASSLDGMSSGANVLTF. CDR3 sequence (DNA): TGTGCCAGCAGCTTAGATGGGATGAGCTCTGGGGCCAACGTCCTGACTTTC.

The chain has TRBV4-3 and TRBJ2-5; D not certain. The CDR3 totals 15 residues. In germline, CDR1 is LGHNA, CDR2 YSLEER. Trimming left V 1 base short and J 4 bases short, with 13 bases between. The CDR3 is CASSQVELKGETQYF. The CDR3 DNA sequence: TGCGCCAGCAGCCAAGTTGAACTGAAGGGAGAGACCCAGTACTTC.

The genes are TRBV6-5 and TRBJ1-2; D not certain. The CDR3 covers 13 residues. Germline CDR1 MNHEY, CDR2 SVGAGI. V lost 4 bases and J lost 6, with 12 bases in between. The CDR3 region has the DNA TGTGCCAGCAGTTTTTCTAGACCGGATGGCTACACCTTC. It is translated as CASSFSRPDGYTF.

The V and J genes are TRBV5-1 and TRBJ2-6; maybe TRBD1 (5 bases). Germline V gene data show CDR1 as SGHRS and CDR2 as YFSETQ. The CDR3 covers 18 residues. The V end lost 1 base, the J end lost 3 bases, and 17 bases lay between the germline ends. In DNA form, the CDR3 reads TGCGCCAGCAGCTTGTTTGCAGGGAACAAGGGTGGGGCCAACGTCCTGACTTTC. Amino acids: CASSLFAGNKGGANVLTF.

The chain combines TRBV5-1 with TRBJ2-3, with TRBD2 matching 7 bases. The ends lost 0 bases at V and 5 bases at J; junction bases unmatched: 9. Germline values: CDR1 SGHRS, CDR2 YFSETQ. CDR3 size: 16 residues. CDR3 bases: TGCGCCAGCAGCTTGGGAGATTGGGTAGCGGGAGATACGCAGTATTTT. Amino acids: CASSLGDWVAGDTQYF.

This chain uses TRBV7-8 with TRBJ2-1; D unresolved. Germline V lookup: CDR1 SGHVS, CDR2 FQNEAQ. CDR3 size: 15 residues. V was shortened by 3 bases and J by 0 bases, with 9 bases between the two germline ends. The CDR3 here is CASSFSPDSYNEQFF. The CDR3, as DNA: TGTGCCAGCAGCTTCAGCCCCGACTCCTACAATGAGCAGTTCTTC.